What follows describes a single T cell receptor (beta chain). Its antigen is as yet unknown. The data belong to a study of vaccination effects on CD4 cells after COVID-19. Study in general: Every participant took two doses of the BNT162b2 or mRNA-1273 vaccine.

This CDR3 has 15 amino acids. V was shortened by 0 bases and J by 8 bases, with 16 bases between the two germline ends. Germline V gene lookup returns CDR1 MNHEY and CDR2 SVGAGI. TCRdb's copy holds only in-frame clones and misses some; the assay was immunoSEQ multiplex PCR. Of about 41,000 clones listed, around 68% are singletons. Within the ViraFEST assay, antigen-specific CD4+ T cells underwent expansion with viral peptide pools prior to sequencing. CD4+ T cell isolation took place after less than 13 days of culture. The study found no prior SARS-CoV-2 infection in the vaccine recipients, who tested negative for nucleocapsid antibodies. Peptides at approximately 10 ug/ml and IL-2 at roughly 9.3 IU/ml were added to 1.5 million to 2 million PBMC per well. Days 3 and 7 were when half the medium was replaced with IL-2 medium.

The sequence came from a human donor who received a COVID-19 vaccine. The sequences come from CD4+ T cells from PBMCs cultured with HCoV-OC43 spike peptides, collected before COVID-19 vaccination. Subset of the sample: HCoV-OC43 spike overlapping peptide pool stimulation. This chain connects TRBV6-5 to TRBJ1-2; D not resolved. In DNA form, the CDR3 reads TGTGCCAGCAGTTACTCGACGCATATTACTAAGGGCTACACCTTC. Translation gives CASSYSTHITKGYTF.